This entry features one T cell receptor (beta chain) sequence. The antigen is not known. 13 Jbeta primers and 60 Vbeta primers were used for the PCR. Profiled with immunoSEQ multiplex PCR; TCRdb holds only in-frame clones, not every one. This table has approximately 120,000 clones, 65% to 80% appearing once. This record comes from a study of cytomegalovirus exposure and HLA in healthy donors. The study, taken as a whole, reports: An analysis that came later showed most CMV-associated TCR beta chains appearing HLA-restricted. Later analysis identified 16,951 TCR beta sequences associated with HLA alleles, using a false discovery rate threshold of 0.05.

The CDR3 is 17 amino acids. The V and J ends lost 0 bases and 6 bases respectively, with 16 bases between them. Germline loops: CDR1 SGHDT, CDR2 YYEEEE. The chain couples TRBV5-6 to TRBJ1-6; tentatively, D is TRBD1 (5 bases). The specimen sequenced was PBMCs. This sequence originates from a man aged 30-40 years in good health and CMV-seronegative. The CDR3 sequence: CASSLEFSGGSNSPLHF. Written as DNA, the CDR3 is TGTGCCAGCAGCTTGGAATTCAGCGGGGGGTCTAATTCACCCCTCCACTTT.